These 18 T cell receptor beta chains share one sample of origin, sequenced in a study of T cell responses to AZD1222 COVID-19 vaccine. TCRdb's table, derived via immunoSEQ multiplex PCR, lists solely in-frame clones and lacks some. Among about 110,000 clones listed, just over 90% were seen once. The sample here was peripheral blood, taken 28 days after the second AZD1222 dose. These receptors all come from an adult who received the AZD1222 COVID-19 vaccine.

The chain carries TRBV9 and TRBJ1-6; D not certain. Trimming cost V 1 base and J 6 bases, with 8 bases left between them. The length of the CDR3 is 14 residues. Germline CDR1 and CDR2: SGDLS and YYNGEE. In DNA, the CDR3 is TGTGCCAGCAGCGTATTTGACATTAATTCACCCCTCCACTTT. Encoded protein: CASSVFDINSPLHF. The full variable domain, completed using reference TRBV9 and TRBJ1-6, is DSGVTQTPKHLITATGQRVTLRCSPRSGDLSVYWYQQSLDQGLQFLIQYYNGEERAKGNILERFSAQQFPDLHSELNLSSLELGDSALYFCASSVFDINSPLHFGNGTRLTVT.

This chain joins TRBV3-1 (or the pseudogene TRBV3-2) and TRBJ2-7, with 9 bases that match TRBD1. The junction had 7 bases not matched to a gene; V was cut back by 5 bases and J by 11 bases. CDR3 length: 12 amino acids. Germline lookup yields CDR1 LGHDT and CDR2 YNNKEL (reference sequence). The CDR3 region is CASSSVTGGEYF. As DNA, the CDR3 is TGTGCCAGCAGCTCTGTCACAGGGGGCGAGTACTTC.

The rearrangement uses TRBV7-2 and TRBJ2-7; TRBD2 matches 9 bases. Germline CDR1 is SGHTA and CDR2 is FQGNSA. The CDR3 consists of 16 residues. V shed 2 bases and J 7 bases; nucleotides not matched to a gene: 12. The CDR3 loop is CASSLIGGRAGDEQYF. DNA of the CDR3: TGTGCCAGCAGCTTAATTGGCGGGAGGGCTGGAGATGAGCAGTACTTC.

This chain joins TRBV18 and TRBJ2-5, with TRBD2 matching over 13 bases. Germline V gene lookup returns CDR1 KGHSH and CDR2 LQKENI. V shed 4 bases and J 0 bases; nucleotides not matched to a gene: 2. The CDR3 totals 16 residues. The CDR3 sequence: CASSLGTSGDQETQYF. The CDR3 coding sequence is TGTGCCAGCTCACTGGGGACTAGCGGGGACCAAGAGACCCAGTACTTC.

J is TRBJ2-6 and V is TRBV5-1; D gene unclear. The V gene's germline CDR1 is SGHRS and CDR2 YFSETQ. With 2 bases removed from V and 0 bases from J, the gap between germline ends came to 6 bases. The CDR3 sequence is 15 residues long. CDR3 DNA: TGCGCCAGCAGCTTTACAGCCTCTGGGGCCAACGTCCTGACTTTC. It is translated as CASSFTASGANVLTF. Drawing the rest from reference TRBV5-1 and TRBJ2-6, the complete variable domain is KAGVTQTPRYLIKTRGQQVTLSCSPISGHRSVSWYQQTPGQGLQFLFEYFSETQRNKGNFPGRFSGRQFSNSRSEMNVSTLELGDSALYLCASSFTASGANVLTFGAGSRLTVL.

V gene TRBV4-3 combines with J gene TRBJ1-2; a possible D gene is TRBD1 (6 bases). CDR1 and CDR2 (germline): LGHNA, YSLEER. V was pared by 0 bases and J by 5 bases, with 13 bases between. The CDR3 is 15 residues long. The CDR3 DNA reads TGCGCCAGCAGCCAAGATTCTGGACAGATGTATGGCTACACCTTC. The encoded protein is CASSQDSGQMYGYTF.

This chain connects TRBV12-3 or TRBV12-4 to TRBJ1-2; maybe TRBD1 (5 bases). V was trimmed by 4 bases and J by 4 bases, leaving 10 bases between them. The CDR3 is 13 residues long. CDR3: CASSSSGLYGYTF. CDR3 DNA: TGTGCCAGCAGTTCATCGGGACTCTATGGCTACACCTTC.

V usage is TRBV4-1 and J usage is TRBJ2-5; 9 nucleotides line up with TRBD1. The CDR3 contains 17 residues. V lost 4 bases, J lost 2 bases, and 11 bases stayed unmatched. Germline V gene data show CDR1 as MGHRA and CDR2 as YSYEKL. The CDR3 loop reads CASSRGQGTPVQETQYF. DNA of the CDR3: TGCGCCAGCAGCCGAGGACAGGGGACGCCTGTTCAAGAGACCCAGTACTTC.

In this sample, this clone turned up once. The CDR3 here is CATSRERANTGELFF. In DNA form, the CDR3 reads TGTGCCACCAGCAGAGAACGGGCGAACACCGGGGAGCTGTTTTTT. The rearrangement links TRBV15 to TRBJ2-2, with D uncertain. Germline loops: CDR1 LNHNV, CDR2 YYDKDF (reference sequence). The CDR3 contains 15 residues. Deletions cut 0 bases from V and 0 bases from J, with 5 bases between.

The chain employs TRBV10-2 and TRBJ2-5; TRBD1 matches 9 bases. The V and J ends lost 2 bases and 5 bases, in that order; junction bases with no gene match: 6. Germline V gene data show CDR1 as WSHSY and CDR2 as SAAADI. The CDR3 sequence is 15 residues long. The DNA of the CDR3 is TGCGCCAGCAGTGAGACAGGGGGCGAGTGGGAGACCCAGTACTTC. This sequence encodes CASSETGGEWETQYF.

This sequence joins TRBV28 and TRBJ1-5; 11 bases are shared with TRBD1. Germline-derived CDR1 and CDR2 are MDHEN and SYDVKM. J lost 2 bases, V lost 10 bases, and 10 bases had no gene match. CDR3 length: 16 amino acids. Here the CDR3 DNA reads TGTGCCATAACGGACAGGGGGCTTGGGGGCAATCAGCCCCAGCATTTT. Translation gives CAITDRGLGGNQPQHF.

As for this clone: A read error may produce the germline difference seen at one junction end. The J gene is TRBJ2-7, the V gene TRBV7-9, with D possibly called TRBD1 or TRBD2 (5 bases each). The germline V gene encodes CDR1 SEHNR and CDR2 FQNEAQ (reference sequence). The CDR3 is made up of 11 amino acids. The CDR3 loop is CASSRSRDLHF. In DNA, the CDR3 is TGTGCCAGCAGCCGATCGAGGGACCTCCACTTC.

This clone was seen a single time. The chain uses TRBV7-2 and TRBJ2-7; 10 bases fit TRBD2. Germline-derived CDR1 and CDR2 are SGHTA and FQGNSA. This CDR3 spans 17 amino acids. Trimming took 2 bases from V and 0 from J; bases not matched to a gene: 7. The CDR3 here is CASSLSSGGLYSYEQYF. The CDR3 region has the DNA TGTGCCAGCAGCTTATCTAGCGGGGGCCTCTACTCCTACGAGCAGTACTTC.

This CDR3 is CATSDKGWLTEAFF. For the CDR3, the DNA is TGTGCCACCAGTGATAAGGGGTGGCTCACTGAAGCTTTCTTT. The gene calls are TRBV24-1 and TRBJ1-1; TRBD1 is a possible D gene (5 bases). Trimming pared 3 bases from V and 4 bases from J, leaving 11 bases between. This CDR3 has 14 amino acids. CDR1 KGHDR and CDR2 SFDVKD come from the germline V gene.

The CDR3 region is CASSWAGLYTEAFF. As DNA, the CDR3 is TGTGCCAGCAGTTGGGCAGGGCTCTACACTGAAGCTTTCTTT. V is TRBV6-5 and J is TRBJ1-1; possibly TRBD1 for D (5 bases). The CDR3 length is 14 residues. The germline V and J ends were trimmed by 4 bases and 3 bases, with 12 bases remaining between them. Germline assignment: CDR1 MNHEY and CDR2 SVGAGI.

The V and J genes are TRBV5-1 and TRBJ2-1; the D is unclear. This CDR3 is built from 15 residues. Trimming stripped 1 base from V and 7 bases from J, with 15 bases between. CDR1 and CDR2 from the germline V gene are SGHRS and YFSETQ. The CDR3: CASSLLESEGNEQFF. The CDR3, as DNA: TGCGCCAGCAGCTTGTTGGAGTCGGAAGGAAATGAGCAGTTCTTC.

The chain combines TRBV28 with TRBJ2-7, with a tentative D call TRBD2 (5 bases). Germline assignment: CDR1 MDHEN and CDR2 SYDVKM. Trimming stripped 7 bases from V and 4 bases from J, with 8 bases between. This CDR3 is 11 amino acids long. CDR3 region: CASTTRYEQYF. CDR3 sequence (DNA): TGTGCCAGCACTACTAGGTACGAGCAGTACTTC.

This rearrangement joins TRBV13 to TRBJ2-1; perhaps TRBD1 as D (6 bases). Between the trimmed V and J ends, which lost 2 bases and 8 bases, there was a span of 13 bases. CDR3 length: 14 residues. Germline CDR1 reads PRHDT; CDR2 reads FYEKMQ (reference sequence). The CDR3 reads CASSLFGRGDEQFF. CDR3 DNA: TGTGCCAGCAGCTTATTTGGCAGGGGCGATGAGCAGTTCTTC.